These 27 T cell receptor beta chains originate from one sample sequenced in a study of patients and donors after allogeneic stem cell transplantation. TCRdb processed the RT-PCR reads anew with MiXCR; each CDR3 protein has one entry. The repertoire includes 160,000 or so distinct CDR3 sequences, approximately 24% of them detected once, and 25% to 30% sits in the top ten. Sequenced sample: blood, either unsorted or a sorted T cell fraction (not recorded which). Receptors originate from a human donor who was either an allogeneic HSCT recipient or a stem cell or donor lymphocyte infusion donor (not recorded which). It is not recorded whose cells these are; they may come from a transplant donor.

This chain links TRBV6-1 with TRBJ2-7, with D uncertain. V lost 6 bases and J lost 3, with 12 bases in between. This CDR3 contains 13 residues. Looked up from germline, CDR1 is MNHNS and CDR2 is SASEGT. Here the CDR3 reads CASRGFLNYEQYF. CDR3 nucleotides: TGTGCCAGCAGAGGATTTCTGAACTACGAGCAGTACTTC.

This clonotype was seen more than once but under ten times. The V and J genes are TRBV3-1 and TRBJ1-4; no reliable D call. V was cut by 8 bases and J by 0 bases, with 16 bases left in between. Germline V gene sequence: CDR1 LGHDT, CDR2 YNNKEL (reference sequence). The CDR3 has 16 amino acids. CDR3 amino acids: CASAGGDSSTNEKLFF. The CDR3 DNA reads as TGTGCCAGCGCTGGCGGGGATTCTTCAACTAATGAAAAACTGTTTTTT.

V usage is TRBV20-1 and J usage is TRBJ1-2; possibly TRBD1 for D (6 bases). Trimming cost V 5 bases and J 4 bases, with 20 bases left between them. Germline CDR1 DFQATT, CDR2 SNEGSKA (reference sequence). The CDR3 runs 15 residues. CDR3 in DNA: TGCAGTGCTCGCCCGTGGGGGCGGGCGGGCTATGGCTACACCTTC. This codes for CSARPWGRAGYGYTF.

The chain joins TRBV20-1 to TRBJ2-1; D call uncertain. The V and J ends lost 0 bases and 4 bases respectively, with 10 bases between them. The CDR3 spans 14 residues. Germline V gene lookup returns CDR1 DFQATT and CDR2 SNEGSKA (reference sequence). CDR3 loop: CSARDSDPYNEQFF. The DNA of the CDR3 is TGCAGTGCTAGAGACTCAGACCCGTACAATGAGCAGTTCTTC.

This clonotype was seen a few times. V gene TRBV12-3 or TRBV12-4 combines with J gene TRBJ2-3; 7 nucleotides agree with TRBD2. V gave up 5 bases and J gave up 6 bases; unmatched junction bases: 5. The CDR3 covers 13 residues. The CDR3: CASSEGLVDTQYF. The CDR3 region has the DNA TGTGCCAGCAGTGAAGGACTAGTCGATACGCAGTATTTT.

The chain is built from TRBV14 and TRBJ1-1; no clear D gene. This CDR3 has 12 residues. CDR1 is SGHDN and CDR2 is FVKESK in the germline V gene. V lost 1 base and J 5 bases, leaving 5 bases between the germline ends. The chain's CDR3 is CASSQVKTEAFF. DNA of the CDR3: TGTGCCAGCAGCCAAGTTAAGACTGAAGCTTTCTTT.

CDR3 loop: CASSQEGKNEQFF. The CDR3 DNA reads as TGTGCCAGCAGCCAAGAAGGGAAGAATGAGCAGTTCTTC. This chain joins TRBV3-1 and TRBJ2-1, with D hard to call. CDR3 size: 13 residues. The V gene lost 0 bases and the J gene lost 7 bases, with 7 bases spanning the gap. CDR1 is LGHDT, CDR2 YNNKEL, per germline (reference sequence).

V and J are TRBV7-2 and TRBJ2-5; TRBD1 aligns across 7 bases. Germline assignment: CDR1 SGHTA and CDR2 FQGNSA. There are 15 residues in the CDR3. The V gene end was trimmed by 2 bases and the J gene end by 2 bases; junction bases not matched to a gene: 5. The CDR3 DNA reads TGTGCCAGCAGCTTAATGGGACAGATTCAAGAGACCCAGTACTTC. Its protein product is CASSLMGQIQETQYF.

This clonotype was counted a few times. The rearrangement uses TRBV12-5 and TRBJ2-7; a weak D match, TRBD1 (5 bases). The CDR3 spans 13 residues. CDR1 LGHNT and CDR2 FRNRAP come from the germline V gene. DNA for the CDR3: TGTGCCGATGCCCAGGACAACTCCTACGAGCAGTACTTC. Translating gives CADAQDNSYEQYF.

The CDR3 is CSGTGGASYEQYF. The CDR3 nucleotides read TGCAGCGGTACAGGGGGCGCGAGTTACGAGCAGTACTTC. This chain connects TRBV29-1 to TRBJ2-7, with 9 bases fitting TRBD1. Per germline, CDR1 SQVTM and CDR2 ANQGSEA. Trimming removed 7 bases from V and 4 bases from J; junction bases left unmatched: 8. This CDR3 has 13 residues.

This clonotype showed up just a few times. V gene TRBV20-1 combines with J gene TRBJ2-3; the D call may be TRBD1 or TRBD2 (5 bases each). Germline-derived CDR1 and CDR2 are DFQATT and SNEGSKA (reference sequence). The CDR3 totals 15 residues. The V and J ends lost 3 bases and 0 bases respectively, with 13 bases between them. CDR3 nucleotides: TGCAGTGCTAGTGTGGGGACGCTTAGCACAGATACGCAGTATTTT. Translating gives CSASVGTLSTDTQYF.

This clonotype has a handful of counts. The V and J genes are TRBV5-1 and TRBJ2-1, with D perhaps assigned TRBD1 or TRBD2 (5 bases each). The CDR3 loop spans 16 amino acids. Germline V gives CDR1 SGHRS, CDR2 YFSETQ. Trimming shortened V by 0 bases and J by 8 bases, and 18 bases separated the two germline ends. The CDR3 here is CASSLEDGGLGDEQFF. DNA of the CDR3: TGCGCCAGCAGCTTGGAGGATGGGGGTCTCGGCGATGAGCAGTTCTTC.

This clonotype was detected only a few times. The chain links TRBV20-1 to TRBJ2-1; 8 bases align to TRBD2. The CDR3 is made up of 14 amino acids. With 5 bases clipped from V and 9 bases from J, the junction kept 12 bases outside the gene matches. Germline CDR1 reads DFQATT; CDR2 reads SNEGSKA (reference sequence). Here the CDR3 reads CSAPRTSLRGEQFF. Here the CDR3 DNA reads TGCAGTGCTCCCCGGACTAGCCTTAGGGGTGAGCAGTTCTTC.

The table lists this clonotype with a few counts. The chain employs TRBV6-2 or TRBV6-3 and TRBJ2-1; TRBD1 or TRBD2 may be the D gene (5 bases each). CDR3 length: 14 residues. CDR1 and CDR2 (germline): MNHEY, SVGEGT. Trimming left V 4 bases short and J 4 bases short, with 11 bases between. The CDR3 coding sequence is TGTGCCAGCAGTTGGGGGAGCAAATACAATGAGCAGTTCTTC. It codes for CASSWGSKYNEQFF.

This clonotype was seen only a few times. The CDR3 region has the DNA TGTGCCAGCAGTCGGACAGGGTCCATCTATGGCTACACCTTC. Its protein product is CASSRTGSIYGYTF. J is TRBJ1-2 and V is TRBV12-3 or TRBV12-4, with TRBD1 identical over 8 bases. The V and J ends lost 5 bases and 4 bases, in that order; junction bases with no gene match: 6. The CDR3 runs to 14 residues.

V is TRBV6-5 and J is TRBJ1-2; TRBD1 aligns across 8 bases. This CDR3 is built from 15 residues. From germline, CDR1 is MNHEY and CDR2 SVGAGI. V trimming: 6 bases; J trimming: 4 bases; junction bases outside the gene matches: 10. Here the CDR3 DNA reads TGTGCCAGCAGCGACCCCGGCCAGGGGGCCTATGGCTACACCTTC. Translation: CASSDPGQGAYGYTF.

CDR3: CASKGSYNEQFF. The CDR3 nucleotides are TGTGCCAGCAAGGGGAGTTACAATGAGCAGTTCTTC. The chain combines TRBV12-3 or TRBV12-4 with TRBJ2-1; D is perhaps TRBD1 or TRBD2 (5 bases each). Trimming took 7 bases from V and 4 from J, leaving 8 bases between them. This CDR3 is 12 amino acids long.

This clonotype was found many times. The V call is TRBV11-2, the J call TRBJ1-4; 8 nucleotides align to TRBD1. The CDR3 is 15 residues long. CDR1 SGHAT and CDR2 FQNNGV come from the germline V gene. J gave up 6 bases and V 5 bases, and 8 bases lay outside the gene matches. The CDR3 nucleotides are TGTGCCAGCAGCCCGCAAACAGGGGGAGATGAAAAACTGTTTTTT. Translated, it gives CASSPQTGGDEKLFF.

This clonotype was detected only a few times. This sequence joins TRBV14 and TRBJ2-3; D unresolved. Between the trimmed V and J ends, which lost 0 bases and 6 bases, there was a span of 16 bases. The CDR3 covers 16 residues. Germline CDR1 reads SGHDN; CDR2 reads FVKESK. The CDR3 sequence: CASSQDRWLISDTQYF. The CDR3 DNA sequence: TGTGCCAGCAGCCAAGATAGATGGCTTATTTCGGATACGCAGTATTTT.

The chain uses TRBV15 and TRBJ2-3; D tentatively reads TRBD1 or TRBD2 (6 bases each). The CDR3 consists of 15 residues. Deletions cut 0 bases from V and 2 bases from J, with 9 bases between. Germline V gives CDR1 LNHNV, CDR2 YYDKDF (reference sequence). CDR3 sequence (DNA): TGTGCCACCAGCAGAGATCGGGGGCTCACAGATACGCAGTATTTT. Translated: CATSRDRGLTDTQYF. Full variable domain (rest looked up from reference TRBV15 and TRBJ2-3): DAMVIQNPRYQVTQFGKPVTLSCSQTLNHNVMYWYQQKSSQAPKLLFHYYDKDFNNEADTPDNFQSRRPNTSFCFLDIRSPGLGDTAMYLCATSRDRGLTDTQYFGPGTRLTVL.

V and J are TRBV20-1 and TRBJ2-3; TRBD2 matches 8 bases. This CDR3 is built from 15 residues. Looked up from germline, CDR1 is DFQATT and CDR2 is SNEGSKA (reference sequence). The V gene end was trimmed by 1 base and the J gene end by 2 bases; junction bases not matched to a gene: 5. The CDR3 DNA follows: TGCAGTGCTAGAGGAGGTAGCGGGACCACAGATACGCAGTATTTT. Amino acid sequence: CSARGGSGTTDTQYF.

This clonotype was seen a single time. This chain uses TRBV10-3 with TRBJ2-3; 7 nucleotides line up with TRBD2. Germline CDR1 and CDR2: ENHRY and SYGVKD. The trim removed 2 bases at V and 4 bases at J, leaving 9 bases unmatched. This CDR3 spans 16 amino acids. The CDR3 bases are TGTGCCATCAGTGAGGGGCGGACTAGATTCCCAGATACGCAGTATTTT. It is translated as CAISEGRTRFPDTQYF.

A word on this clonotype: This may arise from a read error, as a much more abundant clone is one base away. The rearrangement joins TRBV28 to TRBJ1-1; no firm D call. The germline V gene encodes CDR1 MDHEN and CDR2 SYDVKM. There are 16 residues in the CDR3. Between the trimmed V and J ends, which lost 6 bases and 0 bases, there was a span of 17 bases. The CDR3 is CASRTPGDRMNTEAFF. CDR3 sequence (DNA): TGTGCCAGCAGAACCCCGGGAGACCGCATGAACACTGAAGCTTTCTTT. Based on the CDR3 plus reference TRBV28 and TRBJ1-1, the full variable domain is DVKVTQSSRYLVKRTGEKVFLECVQDMDHENMFWYRQDPGLGLRLIYFSYDVKMKEKGDIPEGYSVSREKKERFSLILESASTNQTSMYLCASRTPGDRMNTEAFFGQGTRLTVV.

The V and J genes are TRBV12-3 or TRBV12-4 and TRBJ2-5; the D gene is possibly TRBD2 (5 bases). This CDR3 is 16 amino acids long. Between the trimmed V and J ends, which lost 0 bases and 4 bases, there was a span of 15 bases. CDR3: CASSLAWESLPETQYF. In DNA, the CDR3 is TGTGCCAGCAGTTTAGCGTGGGAGAGCCTTCCAGAGACCCAGTACTTC.

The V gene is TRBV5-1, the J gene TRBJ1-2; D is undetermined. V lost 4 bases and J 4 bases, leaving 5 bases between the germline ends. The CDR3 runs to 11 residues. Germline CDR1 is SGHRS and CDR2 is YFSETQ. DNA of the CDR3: TGCGCCAGCAGCGTCGGCTATGGCTACACCTTC. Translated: CASSVGYGYTF.

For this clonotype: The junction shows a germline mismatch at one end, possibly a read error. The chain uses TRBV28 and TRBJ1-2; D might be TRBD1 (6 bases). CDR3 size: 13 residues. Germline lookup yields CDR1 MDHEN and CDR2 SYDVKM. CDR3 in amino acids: CASSLRGDYGNTF. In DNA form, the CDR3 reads TGTGCCAGCAGTTTGAGGGGGGACTATGGCAACACCTTC.

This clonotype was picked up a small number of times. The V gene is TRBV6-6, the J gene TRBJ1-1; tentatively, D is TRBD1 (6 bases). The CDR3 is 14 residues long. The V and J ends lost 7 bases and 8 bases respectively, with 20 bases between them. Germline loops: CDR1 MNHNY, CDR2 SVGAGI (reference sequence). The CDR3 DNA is TGTGCCAGCAAGAGCCTCCGGGACACCGAGGAAGCTTTCTTT. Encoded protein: CASKSLRDTEEAFF.